These 29 T cell receptor beta chains originate from one sample sequenced in a study of Ad26.COV2.S vaccination and SARS-CoV-2 variants. The method was immunoSEQ multiplex PCR; TCRdb's version includes in-frame clones alone and lacks a portion of them. The top ten clones hold more than 1.5% of a sample with approximately 410,000 clones, 80% to 95% of them seen once. The sample's treatment: about 20 received Ad26.COV2.S at low or high dose, single or two shots; a few received placebo; per-sample allocation not given. Samples analyzed were those drawn on day 63 after the first vaccine or placebo injection. The sequencing used peripheral blood, collected in a trial of Ad26.COV2.S vaccine versus placebo. The receptors were sampled from a person between 18 and 59 years old who received the Ad26.COV2.S COVID-19 vaccine or a placebo.

In its sample, this clone was seen once. The V gene is TRBV5-8, the J gene TRBJ2-7, with no clear D. The CDR3 length is 11 residues. V gave up 0 bases and J gave up 3 bases, with 1 base separating them. CDR1 SGHTS and CDR2 YDEGEE come from the germline V gene. CDR3 sequence reads: CASSLVYEQYF. The CDR3 DNA reads TGTGCCAGCAGCTTGGTCTACGAGCAGTACTTC.

The chain has TRBV6-5 and TRBJ1-6, with a possible D match to TRBD1 (5 bases). V was clipped by 0 bases and J by 11 bases, with 5 bases between them. The CDR3 is made up of 12 amino acids. Germline lookup yields CDR1 MNHEY and CDR2 SVGAGI. The CDR3 sequence is CASSYSGAPLHF. Here the CDR3 DNA reads TGTGCCAGCAGTTACTCAGGGGCACCCCTCCACTTT.

The gene calls are TRBV6-5 and TRBJ1-4, with D possibly TRBD1 on 5 matching bases. CDR3 length: 14 residues. The germline CDR1 and CDR2 sequences are MNHEY and SVGAGI. Trimming stripped 2 bases from V and 1 base from J, with 5 bases between. The CDR3 DNA follows: TGTGCCAGCAGTTACCAGGGAACTAATGAAAAACTGTTTTTT. Protein: CASSYQGTNEKLFF.

This chain connects TRBV7-9 to TRBJ2-1; D uncertain. V dropped 2 bases and J dropped 6 bases, with 17 bases sitting between them. In germline, CDR1 is SEHNR, CDR2 FQNEAQ (reference sequence). This CDR3 is 16 amino acids long. CDR3 loop: CASSLPGWIKGNEQFF. As DNA, the CDR3 is TGTGCCAGCAGCTTACCCGGATGGATAAAAGGCAATGAGCAGTTCTTC.

The rearrangement uses TRBV10-3 and TRBJ1-3; tentative D call: TRBD1 (5 bases). With 7 bases removed from V and 0 bases from J, the gap between germline ends came to 10 bases. The CDR3 totals 14 residues. In germline, CDR1 is ENHRY, CDR2 SYGVKD. The CDR3 sequence is CAIMDGHSGNTIYF. The CDR3 coding sequence is TGTGCCATCATGGACGGACACTCTGGAAACACCATATATTTT.

The chain carries TRBV30 and TRBJ1-5; the D gene is possibly TRBD1 (5 bases). V gave up 2 bases and J gave up 6 bases, with 11 bases separating them. From germline, CDR1 is GTSNPN and CDR2 SVGIG (reference sequence). The CDR3 consists of 13 residues. The CDR3 sequence is CAWSRQGGQPQHF. CDR3 sequence (DNA): TGTGCCTGGAGTCGGCAGGGCGGTCAGCCCCAGCATTTT.

The V call is TRBV6-5, the J call TRBJ2-7; D call uncertain. The CDR3 sequence is 14 residues long. Germline assignment: CDR1 MNHEY and CDR2 SVGAGI. V dropped 0 bases and J dropped 4 bases, with 10 bases sitting between them. CDR3 DNA sequence: TGTGCCAGCAGTTACTCTACGGGCCAATACGAGCAGTACTTC. It is translated as CASSYSTGQYEQYF.

The V call is TRBV19, the J call TRBJ2-5, with TRBD2 matching over 11 bases. There are 16 residues in the CDR3. The V gene's germline CDR1 is LNHDA and CDR2 SQIVND (reference sequence). V shed 6 bases, J shed 1 base, and the junction held 7 bases outside the gene matches. The CDR3 here is CASSIYSGGAQETQYF. CDR3 nucleotide sequence: TGTGCCAGTAGCATTTATAGCGGGGGGGCCCAAGAGACCCAGTACTTC.

The V gene is TRBV6-5, the J gene TRBJ1-2; possibly TRBD1 for D (6 bases). The CDR3 consists of 15 residues. Germline loops: CDR1 MNHEY, CDR2 SVGAGI. V lost 1 base, J lost 8 bases, and 17 bases lay in between. The CDR3 nucleotides read TGTGCCAGCAGTTACTTCTCCGACAGGTTAGAAGGCTACACCTTC. Protein product: CASSYFSDRLEGYTF.

The chain couples TRBV21-1 to TRBJ2-7; the DNA was not used to check the table's D call, TRBD1. TRBV21-1 is a documented pseudogene. The CDR3 length is 14 residues. CDR3 residues: CASSNQDRVNEQYF. In nucleotides, the CDR3 is TGTGCCAGCAGCAACCAAGACAGGGTCAACGAGCAGTACTTC.

The genes are TRBV9 and TRBJ2-3; 9 bases match TRBD2. Trimming cost V 3 bases and J 0 bases; bases outside gene matches: 11. Germline loops: CDR1 SGDLS, CDR2 YYNGEE. This CDR3 contains 18 residues. The CDR3 reads CASSGRGGAISSTDTQYF. CDR3 bases: TGTGCCAGCAGCGGGCGGGGGGGCGCAATTTCTAGCACAGATACGCAGTATTTT.

On this clone: Germline is not matched at one junction end, which may reflect a read error. The chain links TRBV9 to TRBJ2-7; TRBD1 is a possible D gene (6 bases). The CDR3 extends over 12 amino acids. CDR1 SGDLS and CDR2 YYNGEE come from the germline V gene. The CDR3 coding sequence is TGTGCCAGCAGCCTGAAAAGAAGGGACACCGACTTC. Translated: CASSLKRRDTDF.

The chain links TRBV9 to TRBJ1-6, with D possibly being TRBD1 (5 bases). The V end lost 0 bases, the J end lost 9 bases, and 10 bases lay between the germline ends. Germline V gene lookup returns CDR1 SGDLS and CDR2 YYNGEE. The CDR3 consists of 14 residues. Here the CDR3 DNA reads TGTGCCAGCAGCGTAGTGGGGGGAATTTCACCCCTCCACTTT. This sequence encodes CASSVVGGISPLHF.

This chain joins TRBV4-3 and TRBJ2-7, with D tentatively TRBD1 (5 bases). Looked up from germline, CDR1 is LGHNA and CDR2 is YSLEER. The CDR3 contains 12 residues. Trimming cost V 4 bases and J 3 bases, with 7 bases left between them. The CDR3 nucleotides read TGCGCCAGCAGCCTCGACAGCTACGAGCAGTACTTC. Its translation is CASSLDSYEQYF.

The chain combines TRBV28 with TRBJ2-7; perhaps TRBD2 as D (5 bases). Germline lookup yields CDR1 MDHEN and CDR2 SYDVKM. The CDR3 spans 11 residues. With 6 bases removed from V and 3 bases from J, the gap between germline ends came to 6 bases. For the CDR3, the DNA is TGTGCCAGCAGGGAGGTCTACGAGCAGTACTTC. Amino acid sequence: CASREVYEQYF.

CDR3 nucleotides: TGTGCCAGCAGCTTAGACCGGGACAGAAATTCACCCCTCCACTTT. It yields the protein CASSLDRDRNSPLHF. The chain couples TRBV7-2 to TRBJ1-6; 7 bases map to TRBD1. With 1 base clipped from V and 7 bases from J, the junction kept 4 bases outside the gene matches. The CDR3 sequence is 15 residues long. Per germline, CDR1 SGHTA and CDR2 FQGNSA.

The V call is TRBV2, the J call TRBJ1-2; 8 bases match TRBD1. Looked up from germline, CDR1 is SNHLY and CDR2 is FYNNEI. There are 12 residues in the CDR3. With 9 bases clipped from V and 3 bases from J, the junction kept 3 bases outside the gene matches. CDR3 sequence: CARQGEYYGYTF. The CDR3 DNA reads as TGTGCCAGACAGGGGGAGTACTATGGCTACACCTTC.

This chain uses TRBV5-4 with TRBJ1-2; D ambiguous. The CDR3 covers 16 residues. V was shortened by 0 bases and J by 4 bases, with 16 bases between the two germline ends. The germline gives CDR1 SGHNT, CDR2 YYREEE (reference sequence). The CDR3 loop is CASSLDGAGGPYGYTF. CDR3 sequence (DNA): TGTGCCAGCAGCTTGGATGGCGCAGGAGGGCCCTATGGCTACACCTTC. The full variable domain, its missing parts supplied by reference TRBV5-4 and TRBJ1-2, is ETGVTQSPTHLIKTRGQQVTLRCSSQSGHNTVSWYQQALGQGPQFIFQYYREEENGRGNFPPRFSGLQFPNYSSELNVNALELDDSALYLCASSLDGAGGPYGYTFGSGTRLTVV.

This clone came up once. CDR3 in amino acids: CASSFGGLSATDTQYF. The CDR3 nucleotides read TGCGCCAGCAGCTTTGGAGGCCTCAGCGCCACAGATACGCAGTATTTT. The chain uses TRBV5-1 and TRBJ2-3, with a weak D call TRBD2 (5 bases). CDR1 and CDR2 from the germline V gene are SGHRS and YFSETQ. The CDR3 spans 16 residues. Trimming pared 2 bases from V and 2 bases from J, leaving 15 bases between.

This chain links TRBV9 with TRBJ2-1, with 13 bases fitting TRBD2. This CDR3 has 21 residues. Per germline, CDR1 SGDLS and CDR2 YYNGEE. V lost 3 bases, J lost 0 bases, and 15 bases stayed unmatched. DNA of the CDR3: TGTGCCAGCAGCGCACATCCACCGGGACTAGCGGGACTAGCCTCCTACAATGAGCAGTTCTTC. It yields the protein CASSAHPPGLAGLASYNEQFF.

The J gene is TRBJ2-1, the V gene TRBV5-4; 10 nucleotides align to TRBD1. The CDR3 covers 17 residues. With 4 bases clipped from V and 2 bases from J, the junction kept 9 bases outside the gene matches. The germline V gene has CDR1 SGHNT and CDR2 YYREEE (reference sequence). The CDR3 nucleotides are TGTGCCAGCAGCGGTCCCGAGGGACAGGGGACCTACAATGAGCAGTTCTTC. Protein sequence: CASSGPEGQGTYNEQFF. The full variable domain, with the rest looked up from reference TRBV5-4 and TRBJ2-1, is ETGVTQSPTHLIKTRGQQVTLRCSSQSGHNTVSWYQQALGQGPQFIFQYYREEENGRGNFPPRFSGLQFPNYSSELNVNALELDDSALYLCASSGPEGQGTYNEQFFGPGTRLTVL.

The genes are TRBV27 and TRBJ1-1, with 7 bases matching TRBD1. Losses at the gene ends were 2 bases for V and 4 bases for J; bases not matched to a gene: 10. CDR1 and CDR2 (germline): MNHEY, SMNVEV (reference sequence). The CDR3 has 16 amino acids. CDR3 nucleotides: TGTGCCAGCAGTTTAGGAGTCAGGGGGGTCCCCACTGAAGCTTTCTTT. It is translated as CASSLGVRGVPTEAFF.

In this sample, this clone turned up a few times. CDR3: CASSEVLRVSGYGYTF. In DNA, the CDR3 is TGTGCCAGCAGTGAAGTTTTGAGGGTCTCTGGCTATGGCTACACCTTC. V gene TRBV6-1 combines with J gene TRBJ1-2, with D hard to call. The V gene lost 1 base and the J gene lost 4 bases, with 16 bases spanning the gap. CDR1 is MNHNS and CDR2 is SASEGT in the germline V gene. This CDR3 is 16 amino acids long.

The chain uses TRBV5-4 and TRBJ2-7; 10 nucleotides match TRBD1. CDR3 length equals 15 residues. With 4 bases clipped from V and 3 bases from J, the junction kept 7 bases outside the gene matches. Germline V gene sequence: CDR1 SGHNT, CDR2 YYREEE (reference sequence). The chain's CDR3 is CASSREGQGIYEQYF. The CDR3, as DNA: TGTGCCAGCAGCCGTGAGGGACAGGGGATCTACGAGCAGTACTTC.

V gene TRBV30 combines with J gene TRBJ2-1, with D maybe TRBD1 (5 bases). The germline V gene encodes CDR1 GTSNPN and CDR2 SVGIG (reference sequence). The CDR3 spans 14 residues. Trimming removed 3 bases at V and 6 bases at J, with 15 bases between. The chain's CDR3 is CAWRAQGAFNEQFF. The CDR3 region has the DNA TGTGCCTGGAGAGCCCAGGGTGCATTCAATGAGCAGTTCTTC.

The genes are TRBV7-6 and TRBJ2-3, with a tentative D call TRBD1 (6 bases). Germline V lookup: CDR1 SGHVS, CDR2 FNYEAQ. The V end was cut by 1 base, the J end by 6 bases, with 17 bases between. The CDR3 runs to 16 residues. CDR3 DNA sequence: TGTGCCAGCAGCTTAGTGGACAGAGGGGTTCTGGATACGCAGTATTTT. It is translated as CASSLVDRGVLDTQYF.

CDR3 protein: CASSPTNTGGLGPFF. The CDR3 nucleotides read TGTGCCAGCTCACCGACCAACACAGGAGGCTTGGGACCGTTCTTC. The chain uses TRBV18 and TRBJ2-1, with D perhaps TRBD1 or TRBD2 (5 bases each). The germline gives CDR1 KGHSH, CDR2 LQKENI. CDR3 size: 15 residues. Between the trimmed V and J ends, which lost 3 bases and 15 bases, there was a span of 24 bases.

This sequence joins TRBV12-3 or TRBV12-4 and TRBJ2-3; D remains unclear. There are 13 residues in the CDR3. V lost 5 bases to trimming and J lost 0 bases, with 6 bases between them. CDR3 amino acids: CASSPDSTDTQYF. DNA of the CDR3: TGTGCCAGCAGTCCTGACAGCACAGATACGCAGTATTTT.

This sequence joins TRBV7-9 and TRBJ1-1; D remains unclear. V lost 2 bases, J lost 4 bases, and 11 bases lay in between. The CDR3 is 14 amino acids. CDR1 is SEHNR and CDR2 is FQNEAQ in the germline V gene (reference sequence). The CDR3 region is CASSLLTGSTEAFF. CDR3 DNA: TGTGCCAGCAGCTTATTGACGGGGAGCACTGAAGCTTTCTTT.